Below, 13 T cell receptor beta chains from the same sample are listed, as sequenced in a study of T cells after posttransplantation cyclophosphamide. A marrow graft followed busulfan-fludarabine conditioning, with cyclophosphamide on days +3 and +4. Clones were read by immunoSEQ multiplex PCR, and TCRdb kept only the in-frame ones, dropping some. In total the sample includes some 8,800 clones, none of them seen once. The starting material was PBMCs, obtained approximately 330 days after allogeneic stem cell transplant with posttransplant cyclophosphamide. All receptors come from a male patient aged 50 to 59 who received an allogeneic stem cell transplant from a related donor and was CMV-positive. These T cells may partly come from the graft donor.

This clone was counted ten times or more. The chain joins TRBV4-2 to TRBJ2-3, with TRBD1 identical over 7 bases. CDR1 LGHNA and CDR2 YNFKEQ come from the germline V gene. The CDR3 runs 15 residues. Germline trimming cut 1 base from V and 2 bases from J; bases unmatched to any gene: 3. Here the CDR3 reads CASSQVDRDTDTQYF. The CDR3 coding sequence is TGTGCCAGCAGCCAAGTTGACAGGGACACAGATACGCAGTATTTT.

This clone was seen repeatedly, ten times or more. This chain links TRBV9 with TRBJ1-3; D not resolved. Trimming stripped 4 bases from V and 9 bases from J, with 17 bases between. The CDR3 sequence is 14 residues long. Per the germline V gene, CDR1 is SGDLS and CDR2 is YYNGEE. CDR3 residues: CASSPPEAARTIYF. The CDR3, as DNA: TGTGCCAGCAGCCCTCCCGAGGCTGCCCGCACCATATATTTT.

This clone was observed at least ten times. The gene calls are TRBV15 and TRBJ2-1; TRBD2 aligns across 10 bases. CDR1 and CDR2 (germline): LNHNV, YYDKDF (reference sequence). This CDR3 is built from 17 residues. Losses at the gene ends were 0 bases for V and 4 bases for J; bases not matched to a gene: 6. CDR3 nucleotides: TGTGCCACCAGCAGAGATCGAGGACTAGCGGTTTACAATGAGCAGTTCTTC. Protein product: CATSRDRGLAVYNEQFF.

There are many counts of this clone. The CDR3 loop reads CASSAHDRGSGNTIYF. In DNA, the CDR3 is TGTGCCAGCAGCGCACACGACAGGGGCTCTGGAAACACCATATATTTT. The gene calls are TRBV7-9 and TRBJ1-3, with 8 bases that match TRBD1. V shed 5 bases, J shed 0 bases, and the junction held 6 bases outside the gene matches. Per germline, CDR1 SEHNR and CDR2 FQNEAQ (reference sequence). The CDR3 totals 16 residues.

This clone showed up many times. J is TRBJ1-2 and V is TRBV19, with 12 bases identical to TRBD1. CDR3 length: 15 residues. Germline-derived CDR1 and CDR2 are LNHDA and SQIVND (reference sequence). The V segment lost 3 bases and the J segment 6 bases; nucleotides outside the gene matches: 5. CDR3 protein: CASSIPGQGADGYTF. CDR3 in DNA: TGTGCCAGTAGTATCCCGGGACAGGGGGCTGATGGCTACACCTTC. The full variable domain, in which reference TRBV19 and TRBJ1-2 provide the parts outside the CDR3, is DGGITQSPKYLFRKEGQNVTLSCEQNLNHDAMYWYRQDPGQGLRLIYYSQIVNDFQKGDIAEGYSVSREKKESFPLTVTSAQKNPTAFYLCASSIPGQGADGYTFGSGTRLTVV.

Many counts were recorded for this clone. The rearrangement links TRBV7-9 to TRBJ2-7; D is unresolved. The CDR3 extends over 12 amino acids. Germline CDR1 SEHNR, CDR2 FQNEAQ (reference sequence). V was cut by 0 bases and J by 4 bases, with 4 bases left in between. CDR3 region: CASSLARYEQYF. CDR3 nucleotide sequence: TGTGCCAGCAGCTTAGCGAGGTACGAGCAGTACTTC.

This clone was found many times. The CDR3 region has the DNA TGCGCCAGCAGTGGAAGCGGGAGGGCCCGGGGGGAGCAGTACTTC. This codes for CASSGSGRARGEQYF. This sequence joins TRBV10-1 and TRBJ2-7, with TRBD2 identical over 10 bases. The length of the CDR3 is 15 residues. J gave up 7 bases and V 4 bases, and 10 bases lay outside the gene matches. Germline-derived CDR1 and CDR2 are WNHNN and SYGVQD (reference sequence).

This clone was seen many times. The V gene is TRBV27, the J gene TRBJ2-1, with TRBD2 identical over 7 bases. The CDR3 loop spans 20 amino acids. CDR1 is MNHEY and CDR2 is SMNVEV in the germline V gene (reference sequence). Trimming removed 5 bases from V and 3 bases from J; junction bases left unmatched: 22. The CDR3 DNA sequence: TGTGCCAGCAGTCCCCCGGGAGGCCTGTTTGGGGGTACCTACTACAATGAGCAGTTCTTC. Amino acid sequence: CASSPPGGLFGGTYYNEQFF.

This clone came up many times. J is TRBJ2-4 and V is TRBV9, with TRBD2 matching 7 bases. Unmatched junction bases numbered 6, after V lost 3 bases and J lost 0 bases. CDR1 and CDR2 (germline): SGDLS, YYNGEE. The CDR3 contains 16 residues. DNA of the CDR3: TGTGCCAGCAGCGACGGCGGGGGTACAGCCAAAAACATTCAGTACTTC. This codes for CASSDGGGTAKNIQYF.

This clone has at least ten counts. The rearrangement uses TRBV5-1 and TRBJ2-1, with 10 bases aligning to TRBD2. CDR1 is SGHRS and CDR2 is YFSETQ in the germline V gene. Trimming took 7 bases from V and 3 from J; bases not matched to a gene: 10. This CDR3 is built from 16 residues. In DNA form, the CDR3 reads TGCGCCAGCGCGCGGGGAAGCGGGAGGGTCTACAATGAGCAGTTCTTC. Amino acids: CASARGSGRVYNEQFF.

This clone was observed many times. V and J are TRBV7-7 and TRBJ2-3; 8 positions match TRBD1. The V gene end was trimmed by 5 bases and the J gene end by 7 bases; junction bases not matched to a gene: 8. CDR1 and CDR2 from the germline V gene are SSHAT and FNYEAQ (reference sequence). The CDR3 is 14 residues long. CDR3 sequence: CASSPGQGRNTQYF. The CDR3 DNA reads as TGTGCCAGCAGCCCCGGACAGGGAAGGAATACGCAGTATTTT. Looking up the rest from reference TRBV7-7 and TRBJ2-3 gives the full variable domain: GAGVSQSPRYKVTKRGQDVTLRCDPISSHATLYWYQQALGQGPEFLTYFNYEAQPDKSGLPSDRFSAERPEGSISTLTIQRTEQRDSAMYRCASSPGQGRNTQYFGPGTRLTVL.

This clone was seen ten or more times. The chain has TRBV2 and TRBJ1-5, with no clear D. V lost 7 bases and J lost 1, with 5 bases in between. The length of the CDR3 is 12 residues. Germline values: CDR1 SNHLY, CDR2 FYNNEI. The CDR3 DNA reads TGTGCCAGCATCGGGAGCAATCAGCCCCAGCATTTT. Residues: CASIGSNQPQHF. Using reference TRBV2 and TRBJ1-5 for the parts outside the CDR3, the full variable domain is EPEVTQTPSHQVTQMGQEVILRCVPISNHLYFYWYRQILGQKVEFLVSFYNNEISEKSEIFDDQFSVERPDGSNFTLKIRSTKLEDSAMYFCASIGSNQPQHFGDGTRLSIL.

This clone was detected ten times or more. The J gene is TRBJ2-2, the V gene TRBV25-1; tentatively, D is TRBD1 (6 bases). The CDR3 is 16 residues long. Germline V gene sequence: CDR1 MGHDK, CDR2 SYGVNS. V was trimmed by 1 base and J by 2 bases, leaving 11 bases between them. CDR3 in amino acids: CASSESGVLNTGELFF. The CDR3, as DNA: TGTGCCAGCAGTGAATCAGGGGTCCTAAACACCGGGGAGCTGTTTTTT.